This entry describes one TCR beta chain. Its antigen remains unidentified. CDR3 size: 14 residues. Deletions cut 6 bases from V and 2 bases from J, with 11 bases between. The TCR beta cDNA libraries contained unique molecular identifiers. TCRdb re-called the PCR reads with MiXCR, one entry per CDR3 protein. The top ten clones hold approximately 5% of a sample with 750,000 to 950,000 distinct CDR3 sequences, around 45% of them seen once. This sample was included in a study of post-analysis software for immune sequencing data. Study observations and caveats: A handful of TRBV segments were significantly more frequent in patients than in controls. TRBV5-6, TRBV5-1 and TRBV20-1 were among these segments.

The source is a girl between 10 and 17 years old with multiple sclerosis. The sample consisted of blood. The V gene is TRBV12-3 or TRBV12-4, the J gene TRBJ2-1; D remains unclear. The DNA of the CDR3 is TGTGCCAGCAGCCACAGACGGCCCTACAATGAGCAGTTCTTC. The encoded protein is CASSHRRPYNEQFF.